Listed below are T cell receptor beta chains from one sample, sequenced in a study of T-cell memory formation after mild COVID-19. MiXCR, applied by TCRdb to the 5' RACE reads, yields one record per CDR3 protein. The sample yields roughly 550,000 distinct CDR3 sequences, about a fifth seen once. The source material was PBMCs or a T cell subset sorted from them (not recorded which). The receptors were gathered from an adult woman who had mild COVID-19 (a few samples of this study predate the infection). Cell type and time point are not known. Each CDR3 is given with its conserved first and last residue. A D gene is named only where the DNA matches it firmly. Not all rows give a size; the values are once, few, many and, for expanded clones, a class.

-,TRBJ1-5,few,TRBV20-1,TGCAGTGCTAGAGAGGGGGCGAAGCCCCAGCATTTT,CSAREGAKPQHF
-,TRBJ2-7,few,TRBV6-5,TGTGCCAGCTACAGCTTTGGCACCTACGAGCAGTACTTC,CASYSFGTYEQYF
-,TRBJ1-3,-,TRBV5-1,TGCGCCAGCAGCGGGGTACTCGGCTCTGGAAACACCATATATTTT,CASSGVLGSGNTIYF
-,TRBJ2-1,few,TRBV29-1,TGCAGCGCCGAGGTCTACCCCTACAATGAGCAGTTCTTC,CSAEVYPYNEQFF
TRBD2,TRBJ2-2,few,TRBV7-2,TGTGCCAGCAGCCGGGGACTAACACGTACCGGGGAGCTGTTTTTT,CASSRGLTRTGELFF
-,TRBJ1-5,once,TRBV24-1,TGTGCCACCAGTGAGGTGTTGGGTCAGCCCCAGCATTTT,CATSEVLGQPQHF
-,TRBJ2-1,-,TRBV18,TGTGCCAGCTCACCACCGATGGTGAGCTCCTACAATGAGCAGTTCTTC,CASSPPMVSSYNEQFF
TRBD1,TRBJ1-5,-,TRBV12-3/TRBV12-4,TGTGCCAGCAGTTTAGCCATAGGGGGCGGGCAGCCCCAGCATTTT,CASSLAIGGGQPQHF
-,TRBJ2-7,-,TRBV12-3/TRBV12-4,TGTGCCAGCAGTCCGTCGGCAGGGGCCCAATTTCGGGAGCAGTACTTC,CASSPSAGAQFREQYF
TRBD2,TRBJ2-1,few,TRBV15,TGTGCCACCAGCAGAGGTGGGACTAGCGGCCAATACAATGAGCAGTTCTTC,CATSRGGTSGQYNEQFF
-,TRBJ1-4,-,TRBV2,TGTGCCAGCAGCCCGAACGGGGTGGGGAAACTGTTTTTT,CASSPNGVGKLFF
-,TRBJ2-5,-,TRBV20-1,TGCAGTGCAACAGGGCGGGGTGAGACCCAGTACTTC,CSATGRGETQYF
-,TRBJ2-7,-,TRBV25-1,TGTGCCAGCAGTGGCAGGGAATACGAGCAGTACTTC,CASSGREYEQYF
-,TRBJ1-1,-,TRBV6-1,TGTGCCAGCAGTGAGCGCAGGAGAACTGAAGCTTTCTTT,CASSERRRTEAFF
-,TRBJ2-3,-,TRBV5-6,TGTGCCAGCAGCTTAGGGACTTTCACAGATACGCAGTATTTT,CASSLGTFTDTQYF
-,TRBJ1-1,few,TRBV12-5,TGTGCTAGTGGTGCCGAGCAGGGACGCAATACTGAAGCTTTCTTT,CASGAEQGRNTEAFF
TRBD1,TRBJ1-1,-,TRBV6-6,TGTGCCAGCAGTTACTCATGGGACAGCCCCACTGAAGCTTTCTTT,CASSYSWDSPTEAFF
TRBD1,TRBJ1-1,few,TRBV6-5,TGTGCCAGCAGTTTAAACTCAGGGGGCGCTGATTTAGGGACTGAAGCTTTCTTT,CASSLNSGGADLGTEAFF
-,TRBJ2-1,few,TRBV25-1,TGTGCCAGCGAAGGGACGGTCTACAATGAGCAGTTCTTC,CASEGTVYNEQFF
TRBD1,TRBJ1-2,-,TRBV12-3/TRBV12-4,TGTGCCAGCAGAACAGGGGGCTTCTATGGCTACACCTTC,CASRTGGFYGYTF
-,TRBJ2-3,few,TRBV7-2,TGTGCCAGCAGCTTCATCCTGGGCACAGATACGCAGTATTTT,CASSFILGTDTQYF
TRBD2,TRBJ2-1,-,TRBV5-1,TGCGCCAGCAGCCCAGGAGAAAGCGGGGGGCGTTACAATGAGCAGTTCTTC,CASSPGESGGRYNEQFF
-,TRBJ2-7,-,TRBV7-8,TGTGCCAGCAGCCGCGGGACAGAGTCCTACGAGCAGTACTTC,CASSRGTESYEQYF
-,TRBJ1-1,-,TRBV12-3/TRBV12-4,TGTGCCAGCAGTTTGGGGGTAGCTTTCTTT,CASSLGVAFF
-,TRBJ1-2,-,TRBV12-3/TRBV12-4,TGTGCCAGCCTACGCAACTATGGCTACACCTTC,CASLRNYGYTF
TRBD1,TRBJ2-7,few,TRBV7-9,TGTGCCAGCAGCGGGAGGACAGGGGGCTACGAGCAGTACTTC,CASSGRTGGYEQYF
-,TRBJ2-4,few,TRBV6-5,TGTGCCAGCAGTTACTCGTTACAGCCAGCCAAAAACATTCAGTACTTC,CASSYSLQPAKNIQYF
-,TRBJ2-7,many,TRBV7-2,TGTGCCAGCAGCTTTCTCTACGAGCAGTACTTC,CASSFLYEQYF
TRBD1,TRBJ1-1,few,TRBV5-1,TGCGCCAGCGGCCGGACAGGAAAGATTGATGAAGCTTTCTTT,CASGRTGKIDEAFF
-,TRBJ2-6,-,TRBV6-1,TGTGCCAGCAGTGTCCGACTCGGGCTGGCCGGGGCCAACGTCCTGACTTTC,CASSVRLGLAGANVLTF
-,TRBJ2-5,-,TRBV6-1,TGTGCCAGCACCACCCTACCGTACCAAGAGACCCAGTACTTC,CASTTLPYQETQYF
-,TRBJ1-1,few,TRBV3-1,TGTGCCAGCAGCCGAAATCCGGAAGCTGAAGCTTTCTTT,CASSRNPEAEAFF
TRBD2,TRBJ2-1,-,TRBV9,TGTGCCAGCAGCGAGCGGGGGGGTGACAATGAGCAGTTCTTC,CASSERGGDNEQFF
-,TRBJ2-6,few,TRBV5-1,TGCGCCAGCAGCGAACGGAGCTCTGGGGCCAACGTCCTGACTTTC,CASSERSSGANVLTF
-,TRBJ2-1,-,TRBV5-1,TGCGCCAGCAGCTTGGGATGGGTTGGGAATGAGCAGTTCTTC,CASSLGWVGNEQFF
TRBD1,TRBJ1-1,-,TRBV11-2,TGTGCCAGCAGCTTGCCCCCCGGGACAGATTTT,CASSLPPGTDF
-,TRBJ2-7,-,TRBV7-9,TGTGCCAGCAGCTTTGGGGGGGCCGGATCTTCCTACGAGCAGTACTTC,CASSFGGAGSSYEQYF
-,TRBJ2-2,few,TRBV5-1,TGCGCCAGCAGCTCCGGACAGTCGGGCACCGGGGAGCTGTTTTTT,CASSSGQSGTGELFF
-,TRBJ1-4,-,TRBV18,TGTGCCAGCTCACCCGGCGGAAAGGGCGAAAAACTGTTTTTT,CASSPGGKGEKLFF
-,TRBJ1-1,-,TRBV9,TGTGCCAGCAGCGTCATAGGGAACACTGAAGCTTTCTTT,CASSVIGNTEAFF
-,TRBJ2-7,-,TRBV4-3,TGCGCCAGCAGCCAAGATCTGGGAGAAGGGGCGAGCGAGCAGTACTTC,CASSQDLGEGASEQYF
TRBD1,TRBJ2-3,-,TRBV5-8,TGTGCCAGCAGCTACATAGGACAGGCACAGAATACGCAGTATTTT,CASSYIGQAQNTQYF
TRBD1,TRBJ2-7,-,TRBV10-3,TGTGCCATCAGTGAGTCGGGACAGGGGACCTACGAGCAGTACTTC,CAISESGQGTYEQYF
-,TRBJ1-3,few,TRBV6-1,TGTGCCAGCAGTGAAACCCCGAGCTCTGGAAACACCATATATTTT,CASSETPSSGNTIYF
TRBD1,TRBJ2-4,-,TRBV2,TGTGCCAGCACCCGGGACAGCGGACTAGCCAAAAACATTCAGTACTTC,CASTRDSGLAKNIQYF
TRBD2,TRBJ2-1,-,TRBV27,TGTGCCAGCAGGATAGCGGGAGGACCCTACAATGAGCAGTTCTTC,CASRIAGGPYNEQFF
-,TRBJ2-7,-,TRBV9,TGTGCCAGCAGCGTAGCTGTGAGCTCCTACGAGCAGTACTTC,CASSVAVSSYEQYF
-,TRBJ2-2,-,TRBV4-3,TGCGCCAGCAGCCAAGATATCCCGACCGGGGAGCTGTTTTTT,CASSQDIPTGELFF
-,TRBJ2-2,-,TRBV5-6,TGTGCCAGCAGCTTGGTAGGCGGGAAGGACGGGGAGCTGTTTTTT,CASSLVGGKDGELFF
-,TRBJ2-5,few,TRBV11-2,TGTGCCAGCAGATCACTAGGTGTGGAGACCCAGTACTTC,CASRSLGVETQYF
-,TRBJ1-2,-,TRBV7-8,TGTGCCAGCAGCATACGGGGGCTCGGCTATGGCTACACCTTC,CASSIRGLGYGYTF
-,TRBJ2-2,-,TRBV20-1,TGCAGTGCATCGGCTAGCGTGAACACCGGGGAGCTGTTTTTT,CSASASVNTGELFF
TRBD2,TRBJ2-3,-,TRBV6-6,TGTGCCAGCAGTTACACCCCCAGCGGGAGGGGCAGGGCCACAGATACGCAGTATTTT,CASSYTPSGRGRATDTQYF
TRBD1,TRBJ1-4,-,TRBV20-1,TGCAGTGCCAGGACAGGGGAGACTGAAAAACTGTTTTTT,CSARTGETEKLFF
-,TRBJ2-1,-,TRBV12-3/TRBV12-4,TGTGCCAGCAGTTTGAGACGGATGAGCTCCTACAATGAGCAGTTCTTC,CASSLRRMSSYNEQFF
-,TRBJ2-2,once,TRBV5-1,TGCGCCAGCAGCTTGGCCAGTCAACCGGGGGACACCGGGGAGCTGTTTTTT,CASSLASQPGDTGELFF
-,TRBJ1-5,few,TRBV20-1,TGCAGTGCTAGAGCCCCCGGCCAGCTAACTCAGCCCCAGCATTTT,CSARAPGQLTQPQHF
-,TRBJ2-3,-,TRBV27,TGTGCCAGCAGTTTATCGGTCAGGCCCACAGATACGCAGTATTTT,CASSLSVRPTDTQYF
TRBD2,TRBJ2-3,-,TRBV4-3,TGCGCCAGCAGCCAACTAGGGACTAGCGGGAGCCCCACGAGCACAGATACGCAGTATTTT,CASSQLGTSGSPTSTDTQYF
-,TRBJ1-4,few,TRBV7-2,TGTGCCAGCAGCTCCTACGGGACTTATAATGAAAAACTGTTTTTT,CASSSYGTYNEKLFF